A selection of T cell receptor beta chains follows, all from one sample in a study of blood T cells in healthy people across ages. TCRdb analysed the 5' RACE reads with MiXCR anew, one entry per CDR3 protein. The sample lists around 520,000 distinct CDR3 sequences, 27% occurring once. Another study also made use of these data, one on T cells of mothers and their children.

Sequences were obtained from blood. The receptors originated from a boy aged 2-15 years in good health. CDR3s include the opening cysteine and the closing phenylalanine or tryptophan. The D gene is left open where the match is weak.

cdr3_aa: CAGSPSRKQFF; d_call: NA; v_call: TRBV7-8
cdr3_aa: CSVGTGIDEQFF; d_call: NA; v_call: TRBV29-1
cdr3_aa: CASRPDTDTEAFF; d_call: NA; v_call: TRBV7-2
cdr3_aa: CSARAEWDEQYF; d_call: NA; v_call: TRBV20-1
cdr3_aa: CASSLTYRDEQYF; d_call: NA; v_call: TRBV7-3
cdr3_aa: CASSTTPGGLTDTQYF; d_call: TRBD2; v_call: TRBV9
cdr3_aa: CASSLGARLNYGYTF; d_call: NA; v_call: TRBV5-6
cdr3_aa: CASSSTGTRDNEQFF; d_call: TRBD2; v_call: TRBV11-2
cdr3_aa: CASSQMTGTNEKLFF; d_call: TRBD1; v_call: TRBV4-3
cdr3_aa: CASSPSAAGGETQYF; d_call: TRBD2; v_call: TRBV7-2
cdr3_aa: CASSLVQGGGYTF; d_call: NA; v_call: TRBV7-9
cdr3_aa: CASSLEGYEQYF; d_call: NA; v_call: TRBV5-1
cdr3_aa: CASSRGGGSSPLHF; d_call: NA; v_call: TRBV12-3/TRBV12-4
cdr3_aa: CASSPQGLSNEQFF; d_call: NA; v_call: TRBV7-3
cdr3_aa: CSVEGDRDQETQYF; d_call: TRBD1; v_call: TRBV29-1
cdr3_aa: CASSEMGFSGNTIYF; d_call: NA; v_call: TRBV2
cdr3_aa: CASSLGSLPDHSGNTIYF; d_call: NA; v_call: TRBV7-2
cdr3_aa: CSAMDNSYEQYF; d_call: NA; v_call: TRBV29-1
cdr3_aa: CASSTRGYTEAFF; d_call: NA; v_call: TRBV19
cdr3_aa: CASSLYTGWGQPQHF; d_call: NA; v_call: TRBV5-1
cdr3_aa: CASSGGLRGDTQYF; d_call: NA; v_call: TRBV9
cdr3_aa: CSVGRQHTDTQYF; d_call: NA; v_call: TRBV29-1
cdr3_aa: CAISSGTSGYEQYF; d_call: TRBD2; v_call: TRBV10-3
cdr3_aa: CSARAVSTDTQYF; d_call: NA; v_call: TRBV20-1
cdr3_aa: CASSWGMDYGYTF; d_call: NA; v_call: TRBV6-5
cdr3_aa: CASSQDDRVDEQFF; d_call: TRBD1; v_call: TRBV4-3
cdr3_aa: CASSHPQGSGEKLFF; d_call: NA; v_call: TRBV3-1
cdr3_aa: CASSPRGGANEKLFF; d_call: NA; v_call: TRBV27
cdr3_aa: CASSEALRGQSTDTQYF; d_call: TRBD1; v_call: TRBV2
cdr3_aa: CASGPGLANTGELFF; d_call: TRBD2; v_call: TRBV10-1
cdr3_aa: CAIHTGQLGSPLHF; d_call: NA; v_call: TRBV10-3
cdr3_aa: CSARPASGGETQYF; d_call: TRBD2; v_call: TRBV20-1
cdr3_aa: CASSFGQGGTQYF; d_call: TRBD1; v_call: TRBV7-6
cdr3_aa: CARPGGTGELFF; d_call: TRBD1; v_call: TRBV12-3/TRBV12-4
cdr3_aa: CASSQQGPNEQFF; d_call: NA; v_call: TRBV14
cdr3_aa: CASSSRGGGGEKLFF; d_call: TRBD1; v_call: TRBV27
cdr3_aa: CSAGDFLGSDTQYF; d_call: NA; v_call: TRBV20-1